This entry lists 12 T cell receptor beta chains sequenced from one sample in a study of cytotoxic CD8 clonotypes in ibrutinib-treated CLL. TCRdb's copy holds only in-frame clones and misses some; the assay was immunoSEQ multiplex PCR. The table includes a few hundred thousand clones, 67% detected once. Material: PBMCs, obtained after 36 months of ibrutinib treatment. These receptors were taken from a human donor with chronic lymphocytic leukemia.

The chain carries TRBV7-3 and TRBJ2-5; D is uncertain. The CDR3 runs 12 residues. CDR1 is SGHTA and CDR2 is FQGTGA in the germline V gene. V was cut by 5 bases and J by 9 bases, with 13 bases left in between. CDR3 DNA sequence: TGTGCCAGCAGCGTCCCAACGTGTGCCCAGTACTTC. Translated, it gives CASSVPTCAQYF.

This sequence joins TRBV10-3 and TRBJ1-1; the match to TRBD1 covers 7 bases. Germline assignment: CDR1 ENHRY and CDR2 SYGVKD. V lost 6 bases, J lost 1 base, and 2 bases stayed unmatched. This CDR3 comprises 13 residues. The CDR3 reads CAIRGTANTEAFF. The CDR3 DNA follows: TGTGCCATCAGGGGGACAGCGAACACTGAAGCTTTCTTT.

V usage is TRBV7-8 and J usage is TRBJ2-1, with TRBD2 matching over 11 bases. The CDR3 is 17 amino acids. Germline CDR1 SGHVS, CDR2 FQNEAQ. Trimming cost V 7 bases and J 5 bases; bases outside gene matches: 13. The CDR3 spells CASTQGTGTSGNNEQFF. DNA for the CDR3: TGTGCCAGCACCCAAGGCACAGGGACTAGCGGTAACAATGAGCAGTTCTTC.

The gene calls are TRBV20-1 and TRBJ1-2, with unresolved D. The CDR3 length is 10 residues. CDR1 DFQATT and CDR2 SNEGSKA come from the germline V gene (reference sequence). The CDR3 region is CRPELYGYTF. CDR3 coding DNA: TGCAGGCCGGAGCTCTATGGCTACACCTTC.

V and J are TRBV2 and TRBJ2-7, with 11 bases fitting TRBD2. CDR3 length equals 14 residues. Germline trimming cut 6 bases from V and 5 bases from J; bases unmatched to any gene: 6. Germline assignment: CDR1 SNHLY and CDR2 FYNNEI. CDR3 protein: CASSLLAGVNEQYF. Here the CDR3 DNA reads TGTGCCAGCAGCCTACTAGCGGGAGTAAACGAGCAGTACTTC.

The CDR3 region is CASSLGAPSSYNSPLHF. In DNA form, the CDR3 reads TGTGCCAGCAGTTTAGGGGCCCCGAGCTCCTATAATTCACCCCTCCACTTT. The rearrangement joins TRBV27 to TRBJ1-6; a possible D gene is TRBD1 (5 bases). The CDR3 totals 17 residues. V gave up 2 bases and J gave up 0 bases, with 11 bases separating them. CDR1 MNHEY and CDR2 SMNVEV come from the germline V gene (reference sequence).

This chain links TRBV28 with TRBJ1-2; D is possibly TRBD1 (6 bases). With 3 bases removed from V and 4 bases from J, the gap between germline ends came to 15 bases. There are 15 residues in the CDR3. Germline V lookup: CDR1 MDHEN, CDR2 SYDVKM. The CDR3 DNA reads TGTGCCAGCAGTTTTTCTCGGACAGCTGTCTATGGCTACACCTTC. Translating it yields CASSFSRTAVYGYTF.

The chain links TRBV15 to TRBJ1-1; D unresolved. The germline gives CDR1 LNHNV, CDR2 YYDKDF (reference sequence). V lost 0 bases to trimming and J lost 0 bases, with 8 bases between them. The CDR3 spans 15 residues. Here the CDR3 reads CATSREKGVNTEAFF. DNA for the CDR3: TGTGCCACCAGCAGAGAAAAAGGTGTGAACACTGAAGCTTTCTTT.

This clone was observed a single time. The chain carries TRBV29-1 and TRBJ2-7, with 10 bases matching TRBD1. V shed 4 bases, J shed 5 bases, and the junction held 8 bases outside the gene matches. Germline loops: CDR1 SQVTM, CDR2 ANQGSEA. The CDR3 contains 14 residues. The CDR3 DNA sequence: TGCAGCGTTGCGGACAGGGGGGTAAGGGACGAGCAGTACTTC. Its protein is CSVADRGVRDEQYF.

The sample holds one count of this clone. The rearrangement joins TRBV9 to TRBJ2-7, with D possibly matching TRBD1 (6 bases). The germline V gene encodes CDR1 SGDLS and CDR2 YYNGEE. Trimming took off 0 bases at V and 2 bases at J, with 12 bases between the two ends. The CDR3 length is 15 residues. CDR3 residues: CASSVGGQSPYEQYF. Written as DNA, the CDR3 is TGTGCCAGCAGCGTAGGGGGGCAGTCACCCTACGAGCAGTACTTC. Supplemented by reference TRBV9 and TRBJ2-7, the full variable domain reads DSGVTQTPKHLITATGQRVTLRCSPRSGDLSVYWYQQSLDQGLQFLIQYYNGEERAKGNILERFSAQQFPDLHSELNLSSLELGDSALYFCASSVGGQSPYEQYFGPGTRLTVT.

This clone appeared a single time. The V call is TRBV6-6, the J call TRBJ2-7; TRBD1 matches at 8 bases. The CDR3 has 16 residues. Germline V gene data show CDR1 as MNHNY and CDR2 as SVGAGI (reference sequence). Trimming removed 3 bases from V and 0 bases from J; junction bases left unmatched: 7. The CDR3 coding sequence is TGTGCCAGCAGTTATTGGGGACAGGCAAGCTCCTACGAGCAGTACTTC. This sequence encodes CASSYWGQASSYEQYF.

Here the CDR3 reads CASSFLQGEVSDGYTF. CDR3 bases: TGCGCCAGCAGCTTCTTACAGGGGGAGGTATCCGATGGCTACACCTTC. The V gene is TRBV5-1, the J gene TRBJ1-2; 8 bases align to TRBD1. V gave up 2 bases and J gave up 6 bases; unmatched junction bases: 12. CDR3 length equals 16 residues. Germline CDR1 and CDR2: SGHRS and YFSETQ.